These 29 T cell receptor beta chains came from one sample sequenced in a study of T cell responses to AZD1222 COVID-19 vaccine. Assay used: immunoSEQ multiplex PCR; TCRdb lists only in-frame clones, some missing. The data show 90,000 to 130,000 clones, over 85% seen once. The input for sequencing was peripheral blood, taken 28 days after the second AZD1222 dose. The receptors stem from an adult who received the AZD1222 COVID-19 vaccine.

The CDR3 DNA sequence: TGTGCCATCACCACGGGACGGGAAAACTACGAGCAGTACTTC. Its translation: CAITTGRENYEQYF. V usage is TRBV10-3 and J usage is TRBJ2-7; D possibly uses TRBD1 or TRBD2 (5 bases each). The V end lost 7 bases, the J end lost 3 bases, and 16 bases lay between the germline ends. The CDR3 extends over 14 amino acids. Germline V gene data show CDR1 as ENHRY and CDR2 as SYGVKD.

CDR3 in DNA: TGTGCCAGCAGCGACGCCGGGGGGCTTGGCGTTGGAAACACCATATATTTT. This translates into CASSDAGGLGVGNTIYF. The chain carries TRBV5-8 and TRBJ1-3; D may be TRBD1 (6 bases). Germline assignment: CDR1 SGHTS and CDR2 YDEGEE. The CDR3 length is 17 residues. V lost 4 bases, J lost 3 bases, and 20 bases lay in between.

The chain employs TRBV9 and TRBJ2-5, with 14 bases identical to TRBD2. Germline CDR1 and CDR2: SGDLS and YYNGEE. The CDR3 runs to 16 residues. V dropped 3 bases and J dropped 2; count of bases not matched to a gene: 3. The CDR3 reads CASSAGLAGAQETQYF. DNA of the CDR3: TGTGCCAGCAGCGCGGGACTAGCGGGGGCACAAGAGACCCAGTACTTC.

As DNA, the CDR3 is TGCGCCAGCAGCCCCTTTTGGGGGCATCCCCTCCACTTT. Protein: CASSPFWGHPLHF. V and J are TRBV4-1 and TRBJ1-6; a weak D match, TRBD1 (6 bases). Germline V gives CDR1 MGHRA, CDR2 YSYEKL. This CDR3 contains 13 residues. Trimming stripped 4 bases from V and 13 bases from J, with 14 bases between.

This clone was counted only a few times. The V and J genes are TRBV20-1 and TRBJ1-2; D not resolved. The CDR3 runs 12 residues. CDR1 is DFQATT and CDR2 is SNEGSKA in the germline V gene (reference sequence). The germline V and J ends were trimmed by 3 bases and 2 bases, with 7 bases remaining between them. The CDR3 here is CSASSSNYGYTF. The CDR3, as DNA: TGCAGTGCTAGTTCCTCGAACTATGGCTACACCTTC.

The genes are TRBV27 and TRBJ1-4; D is uncertain. The germline V gene has CDR1 MNHEY and CDR2 SMNVEV (reference sequence). This CDR3 is built from 14 residues. Deletions cut 8 bases from V and 0 bases from J, with 10 bases between. CDR3 loop: CASSDSSTNEKLFF. CDR3 in DNA: TGTGCCAGCTCGGACTCCTCAACTAATGAAAAACTGTTTTTT.

The J gene is TRBJ2-1, the V gene TRBV3-1 (or the pseudogene TRBV3-2); 7 bases are shared with TRBD1. Germline-derived CDR1 and CDR2 are LGHDT and YNNKEL (reference sequence). The J segment lost 10 bases and the V segment lost 0 bases, leaving 3 bases of the junction unmatched. The CDR3 extends over 13 amino acids. The CDR3 region is CASSQDPQGEQFF. DNA of the CDR3: TGTGCCAGCAGCCAAGACCCACAGGGGGAGCAGTTCTTC.

The chain links TRBV5-1 to TRBJ1-2; a weak D match, TRBD1 (6 bases). The germline gives CDR1 SGHRS, CDR2 YFSETQ. With 1 base removed from V and 1 base from J, the gap between germline ends came to 11 bases. The CDR3 spans 15 residues. CDR3 residues: CASSLSGASNYGYTF. The CDR3, as DNA: TGCGCCAGCAGCTTGTCGGGGGCGAGTAACTATGGCTACACCTTC.

V gene TRBV7-2 combines with J gene TRBJ2-1; D remains unclear. CDR3 length equals 12 residues. Germline CDR1 reads SGHTA; CDR2 reads FQGNSA. V was clipped by 2 bases and J by 10 bases, with 9 bases between them. DNA of the CDR3: TGTGCCAGCAGCTTAAGCCTTCCGGAGCAGTTCTTC. Protein product: CASSLSLPEQFF.

This clone was seen more than once but under ten times. The chain couples TRBV4-1 to TRBJ2-7; D assignment may be TRBD1 or TRBD2 (5 bases each). Germline CDR1 is MGHRA and CDR2 is YSYEKL. CDR3 length: 15 residues. The germline V and J ends were trimmed by 2 bases and 5 bases, with 16 bases remaining between them. DNA for the CDR3: TGCGCCAGCAGCCAACACGGGACCGGCCCTAACGAGCAGTACTTC. This gives the protein CASSQHGTGPNEQYF.

The chain employs TRBV19 and TRBJ2-6; 8 nucleotides line up with TRBD1. V dropped 7 bases and J dropped 0; count of bases not matched to a gene: 8. CDR3 length equals 17 residues. The germline CDR1 and CDR2 sequences are LNHDA and SQIVND (reference sequence). CDR3 DNA sequence: TGTGCCAGTATTCCAACAGGGGGTAGCTCTGGGGCCAACGTCCTGACTTTC. Amino acid sequence: CASIPTGGSSGANVLTF.

The chain uses TRBV13 and TRBJ2-1, with a weak D call TRBD2 (7 bases). CDR3 length equals 20 residues. The germline V gene has CDR1 PRHDT and CDR2 FYEKMQ (reference sequence). V was cut by 4 bases and J by 0 bases, with 25 bases left in between. CDR3 region: CASSSYSRGGPLSSYNEQFF. The CDR3 DNA sequence: TGTGCCAGCAGCTCCTACAGTAGGGGGGGCCCTCTAAGCTCCTACAATGAGCAGTTCTTC.

This sequence joins TRBV7-2 and TRBJ2-7, with 7 positions matching TRBD1. Losses at the gene ends were 3 bases for V and 3 bases for J; bases not matched to a gene: 2. Germline-derived CDR1 and CDR2 are SGHTA and FQGNSA. The CDR3 has 13 residues. The chain's CDR3 is CASSFPGGYEQYF. The CDR3 DNA reads TGTGCCAGCAGCTTCCCAGGGGGCTACGAGCAGTACTTC.

The chain combines TRBV5-1 with TRBJ1-4; D is possibly TRBD1 (6 bases). V was clipped by 4 bases and J by 5 bases, with 15 bases between them. The CDR3 sequence is 15 residues long. CDR1 SGHRS and CDR2 YFSETQ come from the germline V gene. The CDR3 DNA is TGCGCCAGCAGCCTGGAAGGGGGAGGCAATGAAAAACTGTTTTTT. This translates into CASSLEGGGNEKLFF.

On this clone itself: The same CDR3 can be traced to other DNA sequences in this sample. The chain has TRBV5-1 and TRBJ1-1; D may be TRBD1 (5 bases). Trimming removed 0 bases at V and 3 bases at J, with 12 bases between. Looked up from germline, CDR1 is SGHRS and CDR2 is YFSETQ. The CDR3 has 15 residues. This CDR3 is CASSLEGIRYTEAFF. The DNA for the CDR3 is TGCGCCAGCAGCTTGGAGGGGATCCGGTACACTGAAGCTTTCTTT.

V and J are TRBV7-9 and TRBJ2-5, with D possibly being TRBD1 (5 bases). The CDR3 extends over 14 amino acids. CDR1 is SEHNR, CDR2 FQNEAQ, per germline (reference sequence). The V and J ends lost 5 bases and 2 bases respectively, with 12 bases between them. In DNA form, the CDR3 reads TGTGCCAGCAGCCCCAGACAGTTGCAAGAGACCCAGTACTTC. It codes for CASSPRQLQETQYF.

The CDR3 DNA follows: TGTGCCAGCAGTTACGAGCGGTGGGAATTCACAGATACGCAGTATTTT. Protein: CASSYERWEFTDTQYF. The genes are TRBV6-2 or TRBV6-3 and TRBJ2-3; the D gene is possibly TRBD2 (5 bases). The CDR3 is 16 amino acids. Germline CDR1 is MNHEY and CDR2 is SVGEGT. V lost 2 bases and J lost 2, with 14 bases in between.

This clone was seen once. The gene calls are TRBV5-4 and TRBJ2-7, with D possibly matching TRBD1 (6 bases). V was trimmed by 2 bases and J by 5 bases, leaving 14 bases between them. The CDR3 runs 14 residues. The germline V gene encodes CDR1 SGHNT and CDR2 YYREEE (reference sequence). Here the CDR3 DNA reads TGTGCCAGCAGCTTTGGTCCAGGGGTCAACGAGCAGTACTTC. It is translated as CASSFGPGVNEQYF.

This sequence joins TRBV7-3 and TRBJ2-1, with 8 bases that match TRBD1. The germline CDR1 and CDR2 sequences are SGHTA and FQGTGA. CDR3 length: 17 residues. The V and J ends lost 0 bases and 7 bases, in that order; junction bases with no gene match: 11. The CDR3 loop reads CASSLTGPTGAGNEQFF. The CDR3 DNA reads as TGTGCCAGCAGCTTAACGGGACCGACAGGGGCAGGTAATGAGCAGTTCTTC.

The chain combines TRBV19 with TRBJ2-7; D possibly corresponds to TRBD2 (6 bases). Trimming cost V 3 bases and J 4 bases, with 16 bases left between them. The CDR3 runs 15 residues. From germline, CDR1 is LNHDA and CDR2 SQIVND (reference sequence). CDR3 coding DNA: TGTGCCAGTAGTATTGGATCCATCGGGGGTTACGAGCAGTACTTC. Protein: CASSIGSIGGYEQYF.

The J gene is TRBJ2-2, the V gene TRBV5-6; 10 nucleotides match TRBD1. V lost 4 bases, J lost 5 bases, and 2 bases stayed unmatched. This CDR3 is built from 14 residues. Looked up from germline, CDR1 is SGHDT and CDR2 is YYEEEE. CDR3 sequence reads: CASSPDRGTGELFF. CDR3 coding DNA: TGTGCCAGCAGCCCGGACAGGGGGACCGGGGAGCTGTTTTTT.

The rearrangement uses TRBV15 and TRBJ2-5; possible D gene TRBD1, 7 bases. Germline CDR1 and CDR2: LNHNV and YYDKDF (reference sequence). V was trimmed by 8 bases and J by 2 bases, leaving 18 bases between them. The CDR3 runs to 15 residues. CDR3 region: CATRGLTGPQETQYF. The CDR3 DNA follows: TGTGCCACCCGGGGGCTGACAGGGCCGCAAGAGACCCAGTACTTC.

The chain is built from TRBV30 and TRBJ2-2, with D uncertain. V lost 3 bases and J lost 6, with 14 bases in between. The length of the CDR3 is 14 residues. The germline V gene encodes CDR1 GTSNPN and CDR2 SVGIG (reference sequence). The DNA for the CDR3 is TGTGCCTGGAGGCCTCACGGACCCGCCGGGGAGCTGTTTTTT. It codes for CAWRPHGPAGELFF.

V is TRBV7-9 and J is TRBJ2-7, with D perhaps given as TRBD1 or TRBD2 (5 bases each). Trimming left V 6 bases short and J 3 bases short, with 12 bases between. This CDR3 is built from 13 residues. Looked up from germline, CDR1 is SEHNR and CDR2 is FQNEAQ (reference sequence). The CDR3 protein is CASRRDGDYEQYF. The CDR3 nucleotides read TGTGCCAGCAGGAGGGACGGCGACTACGAGCAGTACTTC.

This rearrangement joins TRBV6-6 to TRBJ2-7; D remains unclear. V gave up 4 bases and J gave up 4 bases, with 17 bases separating them. The CDR3 contains 15 residues. Per the germline V gene, CDR1 is MNHNY and CDR2 is SVGAGI (reference sequence). The CDR3 is CASSSRNGASYEQYF. CDR3 DNA sequence: TGTGCCAGCAGTTCCAGAAACGGTGCGTCTTACGAGCAGTACTTC.

The gene calls are TRBV11-3 and TRBJ1-6; TRBD1 is a possible D gene (5 bases). Germline assignment: CDR1 SGHNT and CDR2 YENEEA. V was shortened by 8 bases and J by 5 bases, with 28 bases between the two germline ends. The CDR3 runs to 19 residues. This CDR3 is CASGGSAGIRTPHNSPLHF. The CDR3 DNA reads as TGTGCCAGCGGGGGGAGCGCAGGCATTAGGACACCACATAATTCACCCCTCCACTTT.

The V call is TRBV19, the J call TRBJ2-3, with 14 bases matching TRBD2. The CDR3 contains 16 residues. Germline V gene lookup returns CDR1 LNHDA and CDR2 SQIVND (reference sequence). V shed 5 bases and J 3 bases; nucleotides not matched to a gene: 4. Here the CDR3 reads CASSPRLAGGTDTQYF. The CDR3 nucleotides read TGTGCCAGTAGTCCCCGACTAGCGGGGGGGACAGATACGCAGTATTTT.

The chain links TRBV2 to TRBJ1-1; no clear D gene. Trimming took off 6 bases at V and 1 base at J, with 9 bases between the two ends. The CDR3 totals 13 residues. The germline gives CDR1 SNHLY, CDR2 FYNNEI. In DNA form, the CDR3 reads TGTGCCAGCAGGAGTGATCCGAACACTGAAGCTTTCTTT. Protein: CASRSDPNTEAFF.

V usage is TRBV5-1 and J usage is TRBJ2-2; D is unclear. Trimming cost V 2 bases and J 4 bases, with 12 bases left between them. This CDR3 is 15 amino acids long. The germline V gene encodes CDR1 SGHRS and CDR2 YFSETQ. The CDR3 sequence: CASSFFSGPTGELFF. CDR3 nucleotides: TGCGCCAGCAGCTTTTTTTCCGGACCCACCGGGGAGCTGTTTTTT. Filled out from reference TRBV5-1 and TRBJ2-2, the complete variable domain reads KAGVTQTPRYLIKTRGQQVTLSCSPISGHRSVSWYQQTPGQGLQFLFEYFSETQRNKGNFPGRFSGRQFSNSRSEMNVSTLELGDSALYLCASSFFSGPTGELFFGEGSRLTVL.